One sample yielded the 8 T cell receptor beta chains listed below, sequenced in a study of cytomegalovirus exposure and HLA in healthy donors. Use of 60 Vbeta and 13 Jbeta primers characterized the PCR. The protocol was immunoSEQ multiplex PCR, while the TCRdb copy is restricted to in-frame clones and leaves out a portion. This sample's table reports roughly 33,000 clones. The sequenced sample was PBMCs. The receptors come from a woman in her forties in good health and CMV-seropositive.

In DNA form, the CDR3 reads TGTGCCAGCAGCTTGGATTACGGACAGGGGTTAGTCTACGAGCAGTACTTC. Protein sequence: CASSLDYGQGLVYEQYF. The V and J genes are TRBV5-6 and TRBJ2-7, with 9 nucleotides matching TRBD1. The CDR3 length is 17 residues. In germline, CDR1 is SGHDT, CDR2 YYEEEE. Trimming took 0 bases from V and 3 from J; bases not matched to a gene: 10.

V is TRBV5-1 and J is TRBJ2-3; TRBD2 might be the D (5 bases). The CDR3 sequence is 14 residues long. Per germline, CDR1 SGHRS and CDR2 YFSETQ. V was cut by 2 bases and J by 5 bases, with 12 bases left in between. CDR3 nucleotides: TGCGCCAGCAGCTTACTAGTAGGTGAAGATACGCAGTATTTT. It encodes CASSLLVGEDTQYF.

This chain joins TRBV4-1 and TRBJ2-7, with unresolved D. Germline CDR1 reads MGHRA; CDR2 reads YSYEKL. The V and J ends lost 1 base and 3 bases respectively, with 13 bases between them. The CDR3 loop spans 15 amino acids. The DNA for the CDR3 is TGCGCCAGCAGCCAAGCTGCCCTACCGGGCTACGAGCAGTACTTC. It specifies CASSQAALPGYEQYF.

The V and J genes are TRBV9 and TRBJ2-3; 7 bases fit TRBD2. V trimming: 1 base; J trimming: 4 bases; junction bases outside the gene matches: 9. The CDR3 sequence is 16 residues long. Germline V CDR1 and CDR2: SGDLS, YYNGEE. CDR3 amino acids: CASSVSFGGSSDTQYF. The CDR3 bases are TGTGCCAGCAGCGTATCCTTTGGCGGGAGCTCAGATACGCAGTATTTT. The entire variable domain, with the rest obtained from reference TRBV9 and TRBJ2-3, is as follows: DSGVTQTPKHLITATGQRVTLRCSPRSGDLSVYWYQQSLDQGLQFLIQYYNGEERAKGNILERFSAQQFPDLHSELNLSSLELGDSALYFCASSVSFGGSSDTQYFGPGTRLTVL.

On this clone: The junction shows a germline mismatch at one end, possibly a read error. The chain carries TRBV7-2 and TRBJ1-1; D not certain. Per germline, CDR1 SGHTA and CDR2 FQGNSA. This CDR3 has 11 amino acids. The CDR3 here is CASSFDTEAFF. CDR3 DNA: TGTGCCAGCAGCTTCGACACAGAAGCTTTCTTT.

This chain joins TRBV4-2 and TRBJ2-1, with TRBD2 as a possible D gene (5 bases). The germline V gene has CDR1 LGHNA and CDR2 YNFKEQ. Trimming took 0 bases from V and 9 from J, leaving 15 bases between them. CDR3 length: 15 residues. The CDR3 here is CASSQDRIGSGEQFF. The CDR3 DNA reads TGTGCCAGCAGCCAAGATCGGATAGGGAGTGGTGAGCAGTTCTTC.

The chain recombines TRBV29-1 with TRBJ1-2; the D gene is possibly TRBD1 (5 bases). Per germline, CDR1 SQVTM and CDR2 ANQGSEA. V dropped 1 base and J dropped 4 bases, with 10 bases sitting between them. The CDR3 is 13 amino acids. This CDR3 reads CSVEVGLGYGYTF. The CDR3 region has the DNA TGCAGCGTTGAAGTGGGGCTTGGCTATGGCTACACCTTC. The full variable domain, completed using reference TRBV29-1 and TRBJ1-2, is SAVISQKPSRDICQRGTSLTIQCQVDSQVTMMFWYRQQPGQSLTLIATANQGSEATYESGFVIDKFPISRPNLTFSTLTVSNMSPEDSSIYLCSVEVGLGYGYTFGSGTRLTVV.

J is TRBJ1-5 and V is TRBV30; D is undetermined. The CDR3 contains 15 residues. Trimming took 1 base from V and 4 from J, leaving 14 bases between them. From germline, CDR1 is GTSNPN and CDR2 SVGIG (reference sequence). This CDR3 reads CAWSAAPSLNQPQHF. The DNA of the CDR3 is TGTGCCTGGAGTGCCGCCCCTAGTTTGAATCAGCCCCAGCATTTT.